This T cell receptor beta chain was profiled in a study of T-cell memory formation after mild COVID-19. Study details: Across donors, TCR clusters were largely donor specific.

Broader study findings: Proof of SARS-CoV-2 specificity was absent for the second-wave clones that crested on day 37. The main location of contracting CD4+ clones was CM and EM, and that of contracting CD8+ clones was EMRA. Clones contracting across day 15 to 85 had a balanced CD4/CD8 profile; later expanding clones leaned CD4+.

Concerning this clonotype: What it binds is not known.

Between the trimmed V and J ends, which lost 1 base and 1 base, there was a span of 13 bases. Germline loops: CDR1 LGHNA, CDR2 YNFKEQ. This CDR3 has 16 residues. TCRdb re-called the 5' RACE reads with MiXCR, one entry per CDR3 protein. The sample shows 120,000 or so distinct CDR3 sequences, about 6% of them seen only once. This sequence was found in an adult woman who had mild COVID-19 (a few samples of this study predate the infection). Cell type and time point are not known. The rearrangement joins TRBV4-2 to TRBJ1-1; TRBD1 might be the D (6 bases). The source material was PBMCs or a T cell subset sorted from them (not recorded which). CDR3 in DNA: TGTGCCAGCAGCCAAGTTACTGGCAGGGGGAACACTGAAGCTTTCTTT. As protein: CASSQVTGRGNTEAFF.